The clone carrying this T cell receptor (beta chain) was observed a handful of times. In germline, CDR1 is KGHDR, CDR2 SFDVKD. V shed 5 bases and J shed 5 bases, with 11 bases lying between them. CDR3 length: 13 amino acids. The data derive from a study of T cells after yellow fever vaccination. Each CDR3 protein is one row after TCRdb ran MiXCR on the 5' RACE reads. The table includes some 260,000 distinct CDR3 sequences, roughly 5.6% detected once. This sequence was found in a man between 18 and 29 years old who received the YFV17D yellow fever vaccine. The material sequenced was CD4+ T cells sorted from PBMCs, taken on the day of the yellow fever booster vaccination. This chain uses TRBV24-1 with TRBJ2-5; D ambiguous. The CDR3 sequence: CATSGTPGETQYF. The CDR3, as DNA: TGTGCCACCAGTGGAACCCCCGGGGAGACCCAGTACTTC.